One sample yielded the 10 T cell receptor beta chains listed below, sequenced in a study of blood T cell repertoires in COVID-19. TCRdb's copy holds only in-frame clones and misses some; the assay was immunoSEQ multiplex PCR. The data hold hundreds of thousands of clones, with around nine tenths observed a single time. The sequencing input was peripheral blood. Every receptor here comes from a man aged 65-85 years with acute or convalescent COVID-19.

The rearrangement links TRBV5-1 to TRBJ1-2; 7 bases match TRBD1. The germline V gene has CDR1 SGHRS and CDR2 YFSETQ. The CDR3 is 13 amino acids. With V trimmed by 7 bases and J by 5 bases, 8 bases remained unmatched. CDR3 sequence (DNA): TGCGCCAGCGGAATGGCAGGGGGTTATGGCTACACCTTC. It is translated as CASGMAGGYGYTF.

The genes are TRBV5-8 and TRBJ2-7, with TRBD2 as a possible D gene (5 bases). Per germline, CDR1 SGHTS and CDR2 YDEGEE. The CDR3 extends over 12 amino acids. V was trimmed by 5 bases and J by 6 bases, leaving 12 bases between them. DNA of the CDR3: TGTGCCAGCAGACACACTAGTATCGAGCAGTACTTC. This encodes CASRHTSIEQYF.

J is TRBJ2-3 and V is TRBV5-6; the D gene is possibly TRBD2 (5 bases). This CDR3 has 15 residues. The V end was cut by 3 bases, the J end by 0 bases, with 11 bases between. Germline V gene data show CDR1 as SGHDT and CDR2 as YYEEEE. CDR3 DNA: TGTGCCAGCAGCTCCCCCCGGACTAGCACAGATACGCAGTATTTT. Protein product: CASSSPRTSTDTQYF.

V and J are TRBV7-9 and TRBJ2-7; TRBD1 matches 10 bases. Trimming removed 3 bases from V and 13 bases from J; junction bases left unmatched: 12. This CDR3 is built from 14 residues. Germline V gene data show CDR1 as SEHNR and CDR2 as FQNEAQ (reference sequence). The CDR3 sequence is CASSFSGQGVSQYF. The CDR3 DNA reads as TGTGCCAGCAGCTTTTCTGGACAGGGGGTTTCTCAATACTTC.

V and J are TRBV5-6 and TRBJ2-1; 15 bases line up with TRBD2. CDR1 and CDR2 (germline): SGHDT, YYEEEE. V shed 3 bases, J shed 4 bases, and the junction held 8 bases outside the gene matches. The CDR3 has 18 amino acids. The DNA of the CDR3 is TGTGCCAGCAGCTCTACCCTAGGACTAGCGGGGGGGTACAATGAGCAGTTCTTC. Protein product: CASSSTLGLAGGYNEQFF.

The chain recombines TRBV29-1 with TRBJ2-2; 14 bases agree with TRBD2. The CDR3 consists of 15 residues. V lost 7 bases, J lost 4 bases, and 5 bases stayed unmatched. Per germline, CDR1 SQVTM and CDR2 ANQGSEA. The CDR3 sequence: CSAPGLAGGTGELFF. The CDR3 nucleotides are TGCAGCGCACCCGGACTAGCGGGGGGCACCGGGGAGCTGTTTTTT.

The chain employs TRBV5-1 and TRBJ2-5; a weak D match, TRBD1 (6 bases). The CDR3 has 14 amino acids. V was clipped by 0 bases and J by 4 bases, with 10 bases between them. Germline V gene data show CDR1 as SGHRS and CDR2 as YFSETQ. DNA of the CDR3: TGCGCCAGCAGCTTGGCTGGACAGTCAGAGACCCAGTACTTC. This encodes CASSLAGQSETQYF.

CDR3 nucleotide sequence: TGCGCCAGCAGCTTGACAGACGTCGCTAGCACAGATACGCAGTATTTT. It encodes CASSLTDVASTDTQYF. The chain is built from TRBV5-1 and TRBJ2-3; D gene uncertain. This CDR3 comprises 16 residues. Germline V gives CDR1 SGHRS, CDR2 YFSETQ. The V end lost 1 base, the J end lost 0 bases, and 12 bases lay between the germline ends.

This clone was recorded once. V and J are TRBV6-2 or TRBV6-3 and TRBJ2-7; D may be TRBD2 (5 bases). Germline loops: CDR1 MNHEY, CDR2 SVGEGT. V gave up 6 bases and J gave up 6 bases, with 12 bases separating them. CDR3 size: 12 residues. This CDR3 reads CASSPPGSEQYF. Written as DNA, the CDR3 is TGTGCCAGCAGCCCCCCGGGGTCCGAGCAGTACTTC.

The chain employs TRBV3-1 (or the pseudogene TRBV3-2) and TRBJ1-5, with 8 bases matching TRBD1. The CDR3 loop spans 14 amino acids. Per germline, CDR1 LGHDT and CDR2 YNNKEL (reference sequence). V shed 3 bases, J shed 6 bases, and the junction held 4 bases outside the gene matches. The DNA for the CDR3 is TGTGCCAGCAGCCACGGGACAGGCGGTCAGCCCCAGCATTTT. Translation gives CASSHGTGGQPQHF.